A selection of T cell receptor beta chains follows, all from one sample in a study of T cell responses to AZD1222 COVID-19 vaccine. The protocol was immunoSEQ multiplex PCR, while the TCRdb copy is restricted to in-frame clones and leaves out a portion. The table includes about 140,000 clones, roughly 93% detected once. Specimen: peripheral blood, collected on day 0 of MenACWY control vaccination. The receptors were gathered from an adult in good health. Both conserved end residues are part of each CDR3. D genes are given only for firm matches. Size is omitted from some rows. Given values are once, few, many or a class for expanded clones.

CDR3nt: TGTGCCAGCTCACCACCAAGTGTGGGGGCAGGAGGTGGCTACACCTTC
CDR3aa: CASSPPSVGAGGGYTF
abundance: NA
d_gene: NA
j_gene: TRBJ1-2
v_gene: TRBV18

CDR3nt: TGTGCCAGCACCAGGACCCTCGGGGAGTCGGGAGAGCAGTACTTC
CDR3aa: CASTRTLGESGEQYF
abundance: NA
d_gene: NA
j_gene: TRBJ2-7
v_gene: TRBV2

CDR3nt: TGTGCCAGCAGTGAAGTTGCCGGGGAGGGATGGGGAACAGATAATGAAAAACTGTTTTTT
CDR3aa: CASSEVAGEGWGTDNEKLFF
abundance: NA
d_gene: NA
j_gene: TRBJ1-4
v_gene: TRBV6-1

CDR3nt: TGCGCCAGCAGCTTGTTGGGGGGGCGCTCCTACAATGAGCAGTTCTTC
CDR3aa: CASSLLGGRSYNEQFF
abundance: few
d_gene: NA
j_gene: TRBJ2-1
v_gene: TRBV5-1

CDR3nt: TGTGCCTCAACTGCAGGGGATTCCTACGAGCAGTACTTC
CDR3aa: CASTAGDSYEQYF
abundance: NA
d_gene: NA
j_gene: TRBJ2-7
v_gene: TRBV27

CDR3nt: TGTGCCATCAGTGATGCGGGGGCCGCAGATACGCAGTATTTT
CDR3aa: CAISDAGAADTQYF
abundance: once
d_gene: NA
j_gene: TRBJ2-3
v_gene: TRBV10-3

CDR3nt: TGTGCCAGCAGTTTATACCTGGGGGGCTTGTATGGCTACACCTTC
CDR3aa: CASSLYLGGLYGYTF
abundance: NA
d_gene: NA
j_gene: TRBJ1-2
v_gene: TRBV28

CDR3nt: TGCGCCAGCAGCTTGGCGGACCTAGGGAACACTGAAGCTTTCTTT
CDR3aa: CASSLADLGNTEAFF
abundance: NA
d_gene: NA
j_gene: TRBJ1-1
v_gene: TRBV5-1

CDR3nt: TGTGCCAGCAGGATAGAACCAAAAGCTTTCTTT
CDR3aa: CASRIEPKAFF
abundance: NA
d_gene: NA
j_gene: TRBJ1-1
v_gene: TRBV2

CDR3nt: TGTGCCAGCAGCACCCGCGTTGGGATCTACGAGCAGTACTTC
CDR3aa: CASSTRVGIYEQYF
abundance: NA
d_gene: NA
j_gene: TRBJ2-7
v_gene: TRBV7-2

CDR3nt: TGTGCCAGCAGCTTGACTAGCGGTCGGTTCGCAAACACCGGGGAGCTGTTTTTT
CDR3aa: CASSLTSGRFANTGELFF
abundance: NA
d_gene: TRBD2
j_gene: TRBJ2-2
v_gene: TRBV13

CDR3nt: TGTGCCAGCAGCTTAAACTTGGACGGACGCTCTGGAAACACCATATATTTT
CDR3aa: CASSLNLDGRSGNTIYF
abundance: NA
d_gene: NA
j_gene: TRBJ1-3
v_gene: TRBV13

CDR3nt: TGTGCCAGCAGGAAGACAGGGATTGAGACCCAGTACTTC
CDR3aa: CASRKTGIETQYF
abundance: NA
d_gene: TRBD1
j_gene: TRBJ2-5
v_gene: TRBV12-3/TRBV12-4

CDR3nt: TGTGCCAGCAGCCAAGATCGCAATGGGGGTTGGGAAAAACTGTTTTTT
CDR3aa: CASSQDRNGGWEKLFF
abundance: NA
d_gene: NA
j_gene: TRBJ1-4
v_gene: TRBV4-2

CDR3nt: TGTGCCAGCAGGGCTCGGTGGAGCGGTTTGGAGTTCTTC
CDR3aa: CASRARWSGLEFF
abundance: NA
d_gene: NA
j_gene: TRBJ2-1
v_gene: TRBV6-5

CDR3nt: TGTGCCAGTAGTATAGGCGGGAATGGTCAGCCCCAGCATTTT
CDR3aa: CASSIGGNGQPQHF
abundance: once
d_gene: NA
j_gene: TRBJ1-5
v_gene: TRBV19

CDR3nt: TGCGCCAGCAGCTTGGGAGGGGACACCGGGGAGCTGTTTTTT
CDR3aa: CASSLGGDTGELFF
abundance: NA
d_gene: NA
j_gene: TRBJ2-2
v_gene: TRBV5-1

CDR3nt: TGTGCCAGCAGTTACTCGATGGGTATTAGTAATTCACCCCTCCACTTT
CDR3aa: CASSYSMGISNSPLHF
abundance: NA
d_gene: NA
j_gene: TRBJ1-6
v_gene: TRBV6-5

CDR3nt: TGTGCCAGCAGCCGGGGTTCTGAAGCTTTCTTT
CDR3aa: CASSRGSEAFF
abundance: NA
d_gene: NA
j_gene: TRBJ1-1
v_gene: TRBV6-5

CDR3nt: TGTGCCAGCAGCCGTAGCGGGAAGAGCTCCTACAATGAGCAGTTCTTC
CDR3aa: CASSRSGKSSYNEQFF
abundance: NA
d_gene: TRBD2
j_gene: TRBJ2-1
v_gene: TRBV28

CDR3nt: TGTGCCTGGAGTGTAATGGGGTACACTGAAGCTTTCTTT
CDR3aa: CAWSVMGYTEAFF
abundance: NA
d_gene: NA
j_gene: TRBJ1-1
v_gene: TRBV30

CDR3nt: TGTGCCAGCAGCTTAGCGGGACAGGGGATCGGCTACACCTTC
CDR3aa: CASSLAGQGIGYTF
abundance: NA
d_gene: TRBD1
j_gene: TRBJ1-2
v_gene: TRBV7-2

CDR3nt: TGTGCCAGCTCACCAGTGAGGACAGGGGCAGGCGAGCAGTACTTC
CDR3aa: CASSPVRTGAGEQYF
abundance: NA
d_gene: TRBD1
j_gene: TRBJ2-7
v_gene: TRBV18

CDR3nt: TGTGCTAGTGGTTTTCAAGCGGGAGATACCCCTAATGAGCAGTTCTTC
CDR3aa: CASGFQAGDTPNEQFF
abundance: once
d_gene: TRBD2
j_gene: TRBJ2-1
v_gene: TRBV12-5

CDR3nt: TGTGCCAGCAGAGTTAACAGGGGTGATGGCTACACCTTC
CDR3aa: CASRVNRGDGYTF
abundance: NA
d_gene: TRBD1
j_gene: TRBJ1-2
v_gene: TRBV2

CDR3nt: TGTGCCAGCAGCGTAGGGTTGTTGGTCGCAGACACCATATATTTT
CDR3aa: CASSVGLLVADTIYF
abundance: once
d_gene: NA
j_gene: TRBJ1-3
v_gene: TRBV9

CDR3nt: TGTGCCTGGAGTGGGAGGGAAAATCAGCCCCAGCATTTT
CDR3aa: CAWSGRENQPQHF
abundance: once
d_gene: NA
j_gene: TRBJ1-5
v_gene: TRBV30

CDR3nt: TGTGCCAGCAGTCCAACGGACAGGGGGCGCCTTAACTATGGCTACACCTTC
CDR3aa: CASSPTDRGRLNYGYTF
abundance: few
d_gene: TRBD1
j_gene: TRBJ1-2
v_gene: TRBV2